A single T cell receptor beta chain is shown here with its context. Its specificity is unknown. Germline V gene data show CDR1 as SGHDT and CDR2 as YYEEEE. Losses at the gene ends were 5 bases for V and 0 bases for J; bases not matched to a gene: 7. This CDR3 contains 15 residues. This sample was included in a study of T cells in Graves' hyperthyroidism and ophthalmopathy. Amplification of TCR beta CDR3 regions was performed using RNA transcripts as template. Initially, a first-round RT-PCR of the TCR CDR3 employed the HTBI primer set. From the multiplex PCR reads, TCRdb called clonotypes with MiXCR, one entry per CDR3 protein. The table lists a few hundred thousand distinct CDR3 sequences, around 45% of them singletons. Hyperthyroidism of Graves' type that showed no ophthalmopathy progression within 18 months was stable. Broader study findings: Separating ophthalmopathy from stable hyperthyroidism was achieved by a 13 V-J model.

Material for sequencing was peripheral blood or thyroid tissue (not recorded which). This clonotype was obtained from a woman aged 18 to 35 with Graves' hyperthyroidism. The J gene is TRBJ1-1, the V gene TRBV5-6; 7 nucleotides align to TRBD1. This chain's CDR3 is CASSLRGTVNTEAFF. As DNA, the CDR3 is TGTGCCAGCAGTCTCCGCGGGACAGTGAACACTGAAGCTTTCTTT.